This T cell receptor beta chain derives from a study of early T cells in non-severe SARS-CoV-2 infection. Study as a whole: Whole-blood bulk RNA, unsorted, was sequenced, and chains were unpaired.

Study results and limitations: VDJdb matching skewed toward anti-spike CD8 responses, missing private and CD4 specificities.

Germline CDR1 is SNHLY and CDR2 is FYNNEI. The CDR3 loop spans 12 amino acids. V gave up 8 bases and J gave up 11 bases; unmatched junction bases: 8. This clonotype was counted at least ten times. Its antigen is undetermined. As part of library construction, unique molecular identifiers were attached to individual cDNA molecules. MiXCR, run by TCRdb on the 5' RACE reads, gives a single entry per CDR3 protein. Of 55,000 to 70,000 distinct CDR3 sequences listed, 8.5% to 10% are singletons. Sequences were obtained from whole blood. This chain joins TRBV2 and TRBJ1-4; 7 nucleotides agree with TRBD1. This TCR derives from an adult who was a healthcare worker with PCR-confirmed SARS-CoV-2 infection or an uninfected control (not recorded which). The CDR3 nucleotides are TGTGCCAGCGGGGACAGCCCTACCAAACTGTTTTTT. This codes for CASGDSPTKLFF.